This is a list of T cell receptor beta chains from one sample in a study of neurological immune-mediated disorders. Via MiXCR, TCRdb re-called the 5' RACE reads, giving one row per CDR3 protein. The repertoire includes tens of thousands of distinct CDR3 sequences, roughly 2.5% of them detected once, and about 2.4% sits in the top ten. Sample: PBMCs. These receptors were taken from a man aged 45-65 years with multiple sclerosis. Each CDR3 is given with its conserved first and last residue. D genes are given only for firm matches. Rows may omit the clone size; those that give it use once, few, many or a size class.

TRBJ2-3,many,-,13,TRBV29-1,TGCAGCGTTGAGGAAGGGGACACAGATACGCAGTATTTT,CSVEEGDTDTQYF
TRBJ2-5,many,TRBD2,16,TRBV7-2,TGTGCCAGCAGCTTAGTGGGCGGGGGACCTCAAGAGACCCAGTACTTC,CASSLVGGGPQETQYF
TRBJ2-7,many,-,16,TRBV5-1,TGCGCCAGCAGCCCAAAGATCATCAGGGGAGGGTACGAGCAGTACTTC,CASSPKIIRGGYEQYF
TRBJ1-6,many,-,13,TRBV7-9,TGTGCCAGTGACACTGGGCCCAATTCACCCCTCCACTTT,CASDTGPNSPLHF
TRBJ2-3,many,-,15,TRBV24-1,TGTGCCACCAGTGATTTCAAAACTAGCACAGATACGCAGTATTTT,CATSDFKTSTDTQYF
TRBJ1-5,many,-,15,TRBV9,TGTGCCAGCAGCGTAGGGGGGATAAGCAATCAGCCCCAGCATTTT,CASSVGGISNQPQHF
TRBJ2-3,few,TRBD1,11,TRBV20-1,TGCAGTGCCCAGACAGGGTTTACGCAGTATTTT,CSAQTGFTQYF
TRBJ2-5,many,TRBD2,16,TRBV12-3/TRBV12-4,TGTGCCAGCAGTTTGACTAGCGGGGGGTGGGGAGAGACCCAGTACTTC,CASSLTSGGWGETQYF
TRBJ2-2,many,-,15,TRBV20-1,TGCAGTGCTAGGCAGTGGGGGCAGAACACCGGGGAGCTGTTTTTT,CSARQWGQNTGELFF
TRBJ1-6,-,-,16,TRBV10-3,TGTGCCATCAGTGAGTCGACCAATCGGAATAATTCACCCCTCAACTTT,CAISESTNRNNSPLNF
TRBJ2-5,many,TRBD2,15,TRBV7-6,TGTGCCAGCACCTTTAGCGGGGGGGCCCAGGAGACCCAGTACTTC,CASTFSGGAQETQYF
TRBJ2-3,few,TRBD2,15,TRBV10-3,TGTGCCATCAGTGACCTGCGGGGGAGCACAGATACGCAGTATTTT,CAISDLRGSTDTQYF
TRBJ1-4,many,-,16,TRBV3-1,TGTGCCAGCAGCCAAGCGTTCGGGCAGGGTAATGAAAAACTGTTTTTT,CASSQAFGQGNEKLFF
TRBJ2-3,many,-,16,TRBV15,TGTGCCACCAGCAGAGATCGCCCAGGTAGCGCAGATACGCAGTATTTT,CATSRDRPGSADTQYF
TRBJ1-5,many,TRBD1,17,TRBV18,TGTGCCAGCTCACCCCAGGGGGTAAAAGGCGGGGCTCAGCCCCAGCATTTT,CASSPQGVKGGAQPQHF
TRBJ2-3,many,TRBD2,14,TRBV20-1,TGCAGTGCTCCGGCTGGGGGGGTCACAGATACGCAGTATTTT,CSAPAGGVTDTQYF
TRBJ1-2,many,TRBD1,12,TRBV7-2,TGTGCCAGCAGGCGTACAGGGGACGGCTACACCTTC,CASRRTGDGYTF
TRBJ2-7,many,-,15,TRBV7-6,TGTGCCAGCAGCTTAGATTGGTTCAGGGGATCCGAGCAGTACTTC,CASSLDWFRGSEQYF
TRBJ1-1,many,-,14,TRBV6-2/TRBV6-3,TGTGCCAGCAGCCTGGTGGGGGTAGCCACTGAAGCTTTCTTT,CASSLVGVATEAFF
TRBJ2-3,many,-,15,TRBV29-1,TGCAGCGTCGAATGGGACCTGGTTTTCACAGATACGCAGTATTTT,CSVEWDLVFTDTQYF
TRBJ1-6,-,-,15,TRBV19,TGTGCCAGTAGAAGGGCCGGGACAATGGATTCACCCCTCCACTTT,CASRRAGTMDSPLHF
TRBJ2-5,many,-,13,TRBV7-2,TGTGCCAGCAGCCCCCGTGTAACGGAGACCCAGTACTTC,CASSPRVTETQYF
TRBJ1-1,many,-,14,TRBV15,TGTGCCACCAGCAAAACCACAGGGAACACTGAAGCTTTCTTT,CATSKTTGNTEAFF
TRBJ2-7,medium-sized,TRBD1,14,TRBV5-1,TGCGCCAGCAGCTTGGCTGGGACAGGGGCCGAGCAGTACTTC,CASSLAGTGAEQYF
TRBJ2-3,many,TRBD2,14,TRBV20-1,TGCAGTGCTAGGAAGCGGGGCCGCTCAGATACGCAGTATTTT,CSARKRGRSDTQYF
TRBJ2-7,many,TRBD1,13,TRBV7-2,TGTGCCAGCAGCTTGGCAGGGGGCCTCGAGCAGTACTTC,CASSLAGGLEQYF
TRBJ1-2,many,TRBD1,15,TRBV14,TGTGCCAGCAGCCTTGCAGGGGGTAGGAACTATGGCTACACCTTC,CASSLAGGRNYGYTF
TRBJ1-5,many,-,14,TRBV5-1,TGCGCCAGCAGCTTGGAGGGGGAGATGCAGCCCCAGCATTTT,CASSLEGEMQPQHF
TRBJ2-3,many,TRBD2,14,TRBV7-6,TGTGCCAGCAGCCCTTCGACTAGCGGGGGGTCGCAGTATTTT,CASSPSTSGGSQYF
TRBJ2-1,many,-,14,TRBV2,TGTGCCAGGACGGGACGTCAACCTTACAATGAGCAGTTCTTC,CARTGRQPYNEQFF
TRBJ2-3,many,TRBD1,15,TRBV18,TGTGCCAGCTCACCACGCCAGGGGGCTGGAGATACGCAGTATTTT,CASSPRQGAGDTQYF
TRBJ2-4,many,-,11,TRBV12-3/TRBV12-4,TGTGCCAGCAGTTTAGGGTTGGATCAGTACTTC,CASSLGLDQYF
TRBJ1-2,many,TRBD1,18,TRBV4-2,TGTGCCAGCAGCCATCTGACAAGGGACAGGGGATGGAACTATGGCTACACCTTC,CASSHLTRDRGWNYGYTF
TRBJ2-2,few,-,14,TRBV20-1,TGCAGTGCTAGTAGGGACTTATTCACCGGGGAGCTGTTTTTT,CSASRDLFTGELFF
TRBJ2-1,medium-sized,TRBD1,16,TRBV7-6,TGTGCCAGCAGCGTTAAGGGACAGGGCTCCTACAATGAGCAGTTCTTC,CASSVKGQGSYNEQFF